These T cell receptor beta chains were read from a single sample in a study of technical replicates of blood from a few donors. The protocol was immunoSEQ multiplex PCR, while the TCRdb copy is restricted to in-frame clones and leaves out a portion. The sample records about 94,000 clones, almost 96% being singletons. What was sequenced was T cells isolated from PBMCs. The receptor set was obtained from a human donor in good health. CDR3s include the opening cysteine and the closing phenylalanine or tryptophan. The order of the fields is D gene, clone size, V gene, J gene, CDR3 DNA, CDR3 protein. The D gene is left open where the match is weak. Clone size is stated in some rows and not others, as once, few, many or a class when expanded.

-,-,TRBV5-4,TRBJ2-1,TGTGCCAGCAGCTTGGGTACGGTGCCGTCCTACAATGAGCAGTTCTTC,CASSLGTVPSYNEQFF
-,few,TRBV6-1,TRBJ2-5,TGTGCCAGCAGTGCGTCGACCGCCGGGGAAGAGACCCAGTACTTC,CASSASTAGEETQYF
TRBD1,-,TRBV27,TRBJ2-7,TGTGCCAGCAGTCCATCCGGGACAGTGCGCTCCTACGAGCAGTACTTC,CASSPSGTVRSYEQYF
-,once,TRBV5-1,TRBJ2-1,TGCGCCAGCAGCGACTCCTCCCTCGCCTACAATGAGCAGTTCTTC,CASSDSSLAYNEQFF
-,-,TRBV19,TRBJ1-4,TGTGCCAGTAGTATGTCAAGGGGGACTAATGAAAAACTGTTTTTT,CASSMSRGTNEKLFF
TRBD1,once,TRBV2,TRBJ2-3,TGTGCCAGAGGACAGGGCACAGATACGCAGTATTTT,CARGQGTDTQYF
-,-,TRBV28,TRBJ1-1,TGTGCCAGCACCATTCTAAATGAGGTGTCTGAAGCTTTCTTT,CASTILNEVSEAFF
-,-,TRBV6-5,TRBJ1-2,TGTGCCAGCAGTTACGGAGGACAGCTCTATGGCTACACCTTC,CASSYGGQLYGYTF
TRBD2,-,TRBV7-8,TRBJ2-7,TGTGCCAGCAGCTCCAGAAGCGGGAGTGCTGCCTACGAGCAGTACTTC,CASSSRSGSAAYEQYF
TRBD1,-,TRBV14,TRBJ2-6,TGTGCCAGCAGCCAAGATTGGGGACAGGGGGTATCTGGAGCCAACGTCCTGACTTTC,CASSQDWGQGVSGANVLTF
-,-,TRBV5-1,TRBJ2-1,TGCGCCAGCAGCCCCCCGCTACGGAGTGAGCAGTTCTTC,CASSPPLRSEQFF
TRBD2,-,TRBV2,TRBJ2-1,TGTGCCATCCGAAGAGCGGGAGCGGGGAATGAGCAGTTCTTC,CAIRRAGAGNEQFF
-,-,TRBV4-2,TRBJ2-1,TGTGCCAGCAGCCCGAGACTAGTGAACTACAATGAGCAGTTCTTC,CASSPRLVNYNEQFF
-,-,TRBV5-4,TRBJ2-7,TGTGCCAGCAGCTTGGAGAGTAGCGAGGGAAACTTC,CASSLESSEGNF
TRBD2,-,TRBV13,TRBJ2-3,TGTGCCAGCAGCTTAGGGGGACTAGCGGGAGATACGCAGTATTTT,CASSLGGLAGDTQYF
-,-,TRBV7-9,TRBJ1-3,TGTGCCAGCAGCTACGCCAGGGTGGCTGGAAACACCATATATTTT,CASSYARVAGNTIYF